These 25 T cell receptor beta chains originate from one sample sequenced in a study of blood T cells in healthy people across ages. A J-beta primer mix and a sample-barcoded 5' primer were used in a second PCR of about 6 to 12 cycles. TCRdb processed the 5' RACE reads anew with MiXCR; each CDR3 protein has one entry. The sample yields roughly 2 million distinct CDR3 sequences, just under 50% seen once. Sequencing was carried out using blood. These receptors were collected from a woman aged 40-49 years in good health.

The genes are TRBV7-9 and TRBJ1-1, with D unresolved. The V gene lost 3 bases and the J gene lost 7 bases, with 9 bases spanning the gap. The germline gives CDR1 SEHNR, CDR2 FQNEAQ (reference sequence). CDR3 length equals 12 residues. The CDR3 protein is CASSFSDSEAFF. The CDR3 bases are TGTGCCAGCAGCTTTTCGGATAGTGAAGCTTTCTTT.

The table lists this clonotype with a few counts. The V gene is TRBV12-3 or TRBV12-4, the J gene TRBJ2-7; 9 bases line up with TRBD1. The V gene end was trimmed by 6 bases and the J gene end by 7 bases; junction bases not matched to a gene: 13. There are 15 residues in the CDR3. The CDR3 protein is CASRNSGTGSREQYF. CDR3 nucleotides: TGTGCCAGCAGAAACTCCGGGACAGGGTCAAGAGAGCAGTACTTC.

The V and J genes are TRBV6-1 and TRBJ1-2; D remains unclear. Trimming took off 0 bases at V and 13 bases at J, with 12 bases between the two ends. From germline, CDR1 is MNHNS and CDR2 SASEGT. The CDR3 covers 12 residues. Here the CDR3 DNA reads TGTGCCAGCAGTGAAGCGCTATTTGTCGCCACCTTC. It codes for CASSEALFVATF.

The gene calls are TRBV7-2 and TRBJ1-1; no definite D call. CDR1 and CDR2 (germline): SGHTA, FQGNSA. The CDR3 is made up of 15 amino acids. V lost 6 bases and J lost 4, with 18 bases in between. The DNA for the CDR3 is TGTGCCAGCAGTCCCTATAAGCGGCTGGGCACTGAAGCTTTCTTT. It specifies CASSPYKRLGTEAFF.

The V and J genes are TRBV29-1 and TRBJ2-5; maybe TRBD1 (6 bases). CDR3 length: 14 amino acids. Trimming removed 3 bases from V and 2 bases from J, with 13 bases in between. Germline lookup yields CDR1 SQVTM and CDR2 ANQGSEA. The CDR3 bases are TGCAGCGTTGATCGCGGACAGAGACAAGAGACCCAGTACTTC. Its protein is CSVDRGQRQETQYF.

Note on this clonotype: At one of its ends the junction is not consistent with the germline gene, which may arise from a read error. This sequence joins TRBV7-2 and TRBJ2-3; 8 positions match TRBD2. CDR3 length equals 17 residues. From germline, CDR1 is SGHTA and CDR2 FQGNSA. As DNA, the CDR3 is TGTGCTAGCAGCCTAGCGGGTGGCGAATGGGCCGACAATACGCAGTATTTT. Translation gives CASSLAGGEWADNTQYF.

The gene calls are TRBV6-6 and TRBJ1-2; weak D call: TRBD1 (6 bases). Germline CDR1 and CDR2: MNHNY and SVGAGI (reference sequence). Trimming shortened V by 6 bases and J by 8 bases, and 25 bases separated the two germline ends. This CDR3 has 16 amino acids. The CDR3 sequence: CASSDSRRDKSGGYTF. The CDR3 DNA reads as TGTGCCAGCAGCGATAGCCGGAGGGACAAATCGGGGGGCTACACCTTC.

This chain joins TRBV28 and TRBJ1-2; D possibly corresponds to TRBD1 (6 bases). CDR3 length equals 14 residues. CDR1 and CDR2 (germline): MDHEN, SYDVKM. Between the trimmed V and J ends, which lost 6 bases and 0 bases, there was a span of 11 bases. CDR3 coding DNA: TGTGCCAGCAGGTTGGACAGAGCTAACTATGGCTACACCTTC. Amino acid sequence: CASRLDRANYGYTF.

Regarding this clonotype: Its ends do not fully match the called genes, so a read error is possible. The chain couples TRBV20-1 to TRBJ1-5, with 7 bases fitting TRBD1. Looked up from germline, CDR1 is DFQATT and CDR2 is SNEGSKA (reference sequence). The CDR3 has 15 residues. The CDR3 nucleotides are TGCAGTACTAGAGCGGAACAGGGGCCAAATCAGCCCCAGCATTTT. Amino acid sequence: CSTRAEQGPNQPQHF.

This clonotype appeared a single time. The chain employs TRBV6-4 and TRBJ2-3, with 11 bases identical to TRBD2. Per the germline V gene, CDR1 is MRHNA and CDR2 is SNTAGT. CDR3 length equals 17 residues. V dropped 5 bases and J dropped 1; count of bases not matched to a gene: 8. The CDR3 loop reads CASSRRSSGGRTDTQYF. The CDR3 bases are TGTGCCAGCAGTCGGCGGTCTAGCGGGGGGCGCACAGATACGCAGTATTTT.

This sequence joins TRBV4-3 and TRBJ2-7; 7 positions match TRBD1. The CDR3 is made up of 15 amino acids. Losses at the gene ends were 1 base for V and 12 bases for J; bases not matched to a gene: 15. The germline V gene has CDR1 LGHNA and CDR2 YSLEER. The CDR3: CASSQGAGGRETRYF. DNA for the CDR3: TGCGCCAGCAGCCAAGGGGCAGGGGGTAGGGAGACCCGGTACTTC.

The chain combines TRBV10-3 with TRBJ1-1; D not resolved. The CDR3 is 14 amino acids. Germline CDR1 reads ENHRY; CDR2 reads SYGVKD. V shed 0 bases and J shed 1 base, with 6 bases lying between them. Written as DNA, the CDR3 is TGTGCCATCAGTGAGTCGGTCTCGAACACTGAAGCTTTCTTT. This codes for CAISESVSNTEAFF.

The rearrangement uses TRBV29-1 and TRBJ1-2; D ambiguous. The germline gives CDR1 SQVTM, CDR2 ANQGSEA. This CDR3 has 11 amino acids. The ends were cut back, 3 bases at V and 10 bases at J, with 12 bases in the middle. This CDR3 is CSVDLPRAYTF. The CDR3 DNA sequence: TGCAGCGTTGACCTTCCCAGAGCCTACACCTTC.

The chain uses TRBV6-5 and TRBJ2-4, with D perhaps matching TRBD1 (6 bases). Trimming removed 7 bases at V and 0 bases at J, with 13 bases between. The CDR3 runs to 15 residues. Germline loops: CDR1 MNHEY, CDR2 SVGAGI. In nucleotides, the CDR3 is TGTGCCAGCAAATTAACAGGGTTAGCCAAAAACATTCAGTACTTC. It is translated as CASKLTGLAKNIQYF.

This clonotype came up a few times. V and J are TRBV6-5 and TRBJ2-3, with D tentatively TRBD1 or TRBD2 (6 bases each). The germline CDR1 and CDR2 sequences are MNHEY and SVGAGI. Trimming removed 9 bases from V and 4 bases from J, with 11 bases in between. The CDR3 covers 12 residues. This CDR3 reads CARGGPPDTQYF. The CDR3 nucleotides are TGTGCCAGAGGGGGGCCCCCAGATACGCAGTATTTT.

The V call is TRBV29-1, the J call TRBJ1-1; D remains ambiguous. Germline CDR1 reads SQVTM; CDR2 reads ANQGSEA. This CDR3 is built from 12 residues. V was trimmed by 2 bases and J by 0 bases, leaving 4 bases between them. The CDR3 loop reads CSVERMNTEAFF. CDR3 coding DNA: TGCAGCGTTGAAAGGATGAACACTGAAGCTTTCTTT. Combining the CDR3 with reference TRBV29-1 and TRBJ1-1 gives the whole variable domain SAVISQKPSRDICQRGTSLTIQCQVDSQVTMMFWYRQQPGQSLTLIATANQGSEATYESGFVIDKFPISRPNLTFSTLTVSNMSPEDSSIYLCSVERMNTEAFFGQGTRLTVV.

The CDR3 sequence: CASSLETPPQNIQYF. The CDR3 region has the DNA TGTGCCAGCAGCTTAGAAACCCCACCACAAAACATTCAGTACTTC. The chain recombines TRBV11-2 with TRBJ2-7; D is uncertain. The last part of the DNA fits TRBJ2-4 better; the J call may be wrong. Germline CDR1 reads SGHAT; CDR2 reads FQNNGV. The CDR3 contains 15 residues.

The V gene is TRBV3-1, the J gene TRBJ2-1; 10 bases fit TRBD2. The CDR3 runs to 15 residues. CDR1 and CDR2 (germline): LGHDT, YNNKEL (reference sequence). V was clipped by 3 bases and J by 7 bases; unmatched bases: 6. The CDR3 is CASSHSSGGLNEQFF. In DNA form, the CDR3 reads TGTGCCAGCAGCCACTCTAGCGGGGGCCTTAATGAGCAGTTCTTC.

The rearrangement links TRBV7-3 to TRBJ1-1; the D gene is possibly TRBD1 (5 bases). The CDR3 runs 15 residues. The germline V gene has CDR1 SGHTA and CDR2 FQGTGA. Trimming shortened V by 0 bases and J by 4 bases, and 12 bases separated the two germline ends. DNA for the CDR3: TGTGCCAGCAGCTTAACGGGGGAGGGTGGCACTGAAGCTTTCTTT. Its protein is CASSLTGEGGTEAFF.

The V call is TRBV6-2 or TRBV6-3, the J call TRBJ2-7, with D possibly TRBD2 on 6 matching bases. This CDR3 is built from 15 residues. V lost 0 bases and J 1 base, leaving 10 bases between the germline ends. Germline CDR1 reads MNHEY; CDR2 reads SVGEGT. The CDR3 DNA follows: TGTGCCAGCAGTTACTCGCCGGGGAGGTCCTACGAGCAGTACTTC. It codes for CASSYSPGRSYEQYF.

The chain uses TRBV3-1 and TRBJ2-3; D may be TRBD2 (5 bases). The germline V gene has CDR1 LGHDT and CDR2 YNNKEL (reference sequence). CDR3 length: 14 amino acids. The germline V and J ends were trimmed by 1 base and 3 bases, with 8 bases remaining between them. CDR3 protein: CASSQGEKTDTQYF. Written as DNA, the CDR3 is TGTGCCAGCAGCCAAGGGGAGAAGACAGATACGCAGTATTTT.

The chain carries TRBV29-1 and TRBJ2-5, with 10 bases aligning to TRBD1. Germline V gives CDR1 SQVTM, CDR2 ANQGSEA. This CDR3 has 16 residues. Trimming cost V 6 bases and J 11 bases; bases outside gene matches: 21. CDR3 residues: CSVQFPGQGPFDEQYF. In nucleotides, the CDR3 is TGCAGCGTACAATTCCCGGGACAGGGGCCCTTCGATGAGCAGTACTTC.

The rearrangement links TRBV15 to TRBJ2-1; no reliable D call. V lost 4 bases and J 5 bases, leaving 12 bases between the germline ends. There are 14 residues in the CDR3. Germline loops: CDR1 LNHNV, CDR2 YYDKDF (reference sequence). DNA for the CDR3: TGTGCCACCAGCACTCTGGACCTCAACAATGAGCAGTTCTTC. This codes for CATSTLDLNNEQFF.

The V call is TRBV7-2, the J call TRBJ2-3, with D perhaps TRBD1 (6 bases). Trimming removed 4 bases at V and 4 bases at J, with 18 bases between. The germline V gene encodes CDR1 SGHTA and CDR2 FQGNSA. The CDR3 is 16 amino acids. This CDR3 reads CASSSQALGGPDTQYF. The CDR3 DNA is TGTGCCAGCAGCTCGCAGGCCCTTGGGGGCCCAGATACGCAGTATTTT.

The chain employs TRBV6-6 and TRBJ1-2; 7 nucleotides align to TRBD1. CDR1 MNHNY and CDR2 SVGAGI come from the germline V gene (reference sequence). The CDR3 totals 15 residues. J was trimmed by 4 bases and V by 6 bases; bases with no gene match: 11. CDR3 in amino acids: CASSPTGDPGYGYTF. CDR3 in DNA: TGTGCCAGCAGCCCAACAGGGGACCCCGGCTATGGCTACACCTTC.